One T cell receptor (beta chain) is described in this entry. Its antigen is unidentified. The germline V gene encodes CDR1 MNHEY and CDR2 SMNVEV (reference sequence). The ends lost 5 bases at V and 1 base at J; junction bases unmatched: 10. The CDR3 runs 16 residues. This specimen comes from a study of cytomegalovirus exposure and HLA in healthy donors. The PCR was carried out with 60 Vbeta primers and 13 Jbeta primers. Sequencing was performed with immunoSEQ multiplex PCR; in TCRdb, only in-frame clones are kept and a portion is missing. The data contain 230,000 or so clones, 80% to 95% of them singletons. Study-wide results and limits: Analyses of presence/absence relied on an assumption of roughly uniform sequencing depth across donors. An ancestry cluster, one associated with Asian ancestry, reportedly showed fewer N-insertions than the approximately 650-donor mean in a later analysis. In a later analysis, the majority of CMV-associated beta chains seemingly showed HLA restriction. An observed cluster of highly shared sequence variants was recorded as a likely sequencing artifact.

The clonotype originates from a girl aged 2-10 years in good health and CMV-seronegative. The sequenced material came from PBMCs. The chain employs TRBV27 and TRBJ1-1; TRBD1 matches 7 bases. The CDR3, as DNA: TGTGCCAGCAGTCCCTTTGGACAGGTGAAGAACACTGAAGCTTTCTTT. It yields the protein CASSPFGQVKNTEAFF.